The 13 T cell receptor beta chains below all came from one sample that was sequenced in a study of radiotherapy plus CTLA-4 blockade in lung cancer. TCRdb's table, derived via immunoSEQ multiplex PCR, lists solely in-frame clones and lacks some. The sample holds tens of thousands of clones, approximately 86% seen once. The material was peripheral blood, obtained from a patient treated with radiotherapy plus ipilimumab. The receptors stem from a human donor with non-small cell lung cancer that progressed on radiotherapy plus ipilimumab.

CDR3 sequence (DNA): TGTGCCAGCAGCTTAGAATCAGCGGGGAACACCGGGGAGCTGTTTTTT. Translating gives CASSLESAGNTGELFF. This rearrangement joins TRBV7-2 to TRBJ2-2; tentative D call: TRBD2 (6 bases). This CDR3 spans 16 amino acids. Trimming shortened V by 1 base and J by 1 base, and 10 bases separated the two germline ends. Germline V CDR1 and CDR2: SGHTA, FQGNSA. Variable domain in full (rest from reference TRBV7-2 and TRBJ2-2): GAGVSQSPSNKVTEKGKDVELRCDPISGHTALYWYRQSLGQGLEFLIYFQGNSAPDKSGLPSDRFSAERTGGSVSTLTIQRTQQEDSAVYLCASSLESAGNTGELFFGEGSRLTVL.

This clone was counted only a few times. This chain links TRBV11-2 with TRBJ2-4; D is possibly TRBD2 (6 bases). CDR1 is SGHAT, CDR2 FQNNGV, per germline. V gave up 1 base and J gave up 6 bases, with 10 bases separating them. This CDR3 has 14 amino acids. The CDR3 spells CASSLAPGANIQYF. Written as DNA, the CDR3 is TGTGCCAGCAGCTTAGCCCCGGGAGCAAACATTCAGTACTTC. Variable domain in full (rest from reference TRBV11-2 and TRBJ2-4): EAGVAQSPRYKIIEKRQSVAFWCNPISGHATLYWYQQILGQGPKLLIQFQNNGVVDDSQLPKDRFSAERLKGVDSTLKIQPAKLEDSAVYLCASSLAPGANIQYFGAGTRLSVL.

The rearrangement links TRBV6-5 to TRBJ1-2, with TRBD1 identical over 10 bases. In germline, CDR1 is MNHEY, CDR2 SVGAGI. V lost 7 bases to trimming and J lost 9 bases; unmatched junction nucleotides: 14. The CDR3 spans 15 residues. CDR3 protein: CASKRTGTGEGSYTF. The CDR3 region has the DNA TGTGCCAGCAAGAGAACCGGGACAGGGGAAGGGAGCTACACCTTC.

V is TRBV4-3 and J is TRBJ2-1; the D gene could be TRBD1 or TRBD2 (6 bases each). The V gene lost 0 bases and the J gene lost 7 bases, with 13 bases spanning the gap. The CDR3 totals 15 residues. Germline V lookup: CDR1 LGHNA, CDR2 YSLEER. The DNA of the CDR3 is TGCGCCAGCAGCCAAGAAACAGGGACTTCGAATGAGCAGTTCTTC. Translating gives CASSQETGTSNEQFF.

The CDR3 nucleotides read TGTGCCAGCAGTTACTCTACGGAGAACACCGGGGAGCTGTTTTTT. It translates to CASSYSTENTGELFF. This chain uses TRBV6-5 with TRBJ2-2; D remains ambiguous. V lost 0 bases and J lost 1, with 6 bases in between. The CDR3 contains 15 residues. Germline V lookup: CDR1 MNHEY, CDR2 SVGAGI.

The V gene is TRBV6-5, the J gene TRBJ1-6, with 9 positions matching TRBD1. This CDR3 region has 15 residues. The V gene end was trimmed by 6 bases and the J gene end by 9 bases; junction bases not matched to a gene: 9. Germline CDR1 reads MNHEY; CDR2 reads SVGAGI. This chain's CDR3 is CASRPDRGVVSPLHF. The CDR3 bases are TGTGCCAGCAGACCCGACAGGGGGGTTGTTTCACCCCTCCACTTT.

This rearrangement joins TRBV27 to TRBJ2-1; D perhaps matches TRBD2 (6 bases). Germline values: CDR1 MNHEY, CDR2 SMNVEV (reference sequence). This CDR3 contains 15 residues. V shed 7 bases and J shed 0 bases, with 13 bases lying between them. DNA of the CDR3: TGTGCCAGCAAGGCGGGACGAAGCTCCTACAATGAGCAGTTCTTC. This encodes CASKAGRSSYNEQFF.

This chain links TRBV7-8 with TRBJ2-3, with D perhaps TRBD2 (6 bases). V shed 4 bases and J shed 1 base, with 15 bases lying between them. Germline V gives CDR1 SGHVS, CDR2 FQNEAQ. The CDR3 sequence is 16 residues long. The CDR3 region is CASSSPRDLGTDTQYF. The CDR3 region has the DNA TGTGCCAGCAGCTCCCCCCGGGACTTAGGCACAGATACGCAGTATTTT.

This chain uses TRBV6-6 with TRBJ1-2, with D unclear. Per germline, CDR1 MNHNY and CDR2 SVGAGI (reference sequence). The CDR3 sequence is 14 residues long. Trimming left V 7 bases short and J 0 bases short, with 12 bases between. The CDR3 protein is CASTGFGANYGYTF. The CDR3 nucleotides are TGTGCCAGCACGGGGTTCGGGGCTAACTATGGCTACACCTTC.

V gene TRBV4-1 combines with J gene TRBJ2-5; possible D gene TRBD2, 7 bases. CDR1 MGHRA and CDR2 YSYEKL come from the germline V gene. This CDR3 region has 17 residues. Trimming left V 1 base short and J 4 bases short, with 19 bases between. CDR3 region: CASSQASPGGARETQYF. The CDR3 region has the DNA TGCGCCAGCAGCCAAGCCTCCCCTGGGGGGGCCCGAGAGACCCAGTACTTC.

This chain joins TRBV7-2 and TRBJ2-7; D is unclear. Germline-derived CDR1 and CDR2 are SGHTA and FQGNSA. The CDR3 loop spans 15 amino acids. Deletions cut 0 bases from V and 0 bases from J, with 9 bases between. The CDR3, as DNA: TGTGCCAGCAGCTTAGCGGGCAGTGGCTCCTACGAGCAGTACTTC. Protein: CASSLAGSGSYEQYF.

This clone has just a few counts. J is TRBJ2-5 and V is TRBV30, with D unresolved. CDR3 size: 11 residues. Trimming removed 0 bases at V and 4 bases at J, with 3 bases between. Germline V CDR1 and CDR2: GTSNPN, SVGIG (reference sequence). The CDR3 nucleotides are TGTGCCTGGAGTGTACGAGAGACCCAGTACTTC. Translation: CAWSVRETQYF.

This chain links TRBV30 with TRBJ1-5, with TRBD1 as a possible D gene (6 bases). Germline-derived CDR1 and CDR2 are GTSNPN and SVGIG (reference sequence). Trimming removed 1 base at V and 1 base at J, with 14 bases between. The CDR3 totals 16 residues. The CDR3 DNA reads as TGTGCCTGGAGTGGGCTCGGACAGATGAGCAATCAGCCCCAGCATTTT. Translated: CAWSGLGQMSNQPQHF.